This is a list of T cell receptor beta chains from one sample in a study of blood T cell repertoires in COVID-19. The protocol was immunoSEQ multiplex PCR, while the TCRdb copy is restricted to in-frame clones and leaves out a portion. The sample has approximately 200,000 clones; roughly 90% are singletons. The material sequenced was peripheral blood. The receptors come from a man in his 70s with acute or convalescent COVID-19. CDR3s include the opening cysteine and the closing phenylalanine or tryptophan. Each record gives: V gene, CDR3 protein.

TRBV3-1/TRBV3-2,CASSPDGYYSYNEQFF
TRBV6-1,CASKGQGTEAFF
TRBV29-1,CSVRRGLVRETQYF
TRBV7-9,CASSPGLSSTDTQYF
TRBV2,CASSISWSYNEQFF
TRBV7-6,CASSPVAAGTDTQYF
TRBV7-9,CASSPGGHYGYTF
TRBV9,CASSSQGGPSPLHF
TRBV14,CASSQDRGGWHNEQFF
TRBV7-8,CASSLTGGNSYEQYF
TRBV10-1,CASNSQGLVYEQYF
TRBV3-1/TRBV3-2,CASSLTGNTGELFF
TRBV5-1,CASSLTDRDLNEQFF
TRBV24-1,CATSDSYQQFF
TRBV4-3,CASSQEVARAGYNEQFF
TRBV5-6,CASSLGGQDSYNSPLHF
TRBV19,CASSIGQGGSGYTF
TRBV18,CASSPSPGQGTGANVLTF
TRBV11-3,CASSPGTSAQETQYF
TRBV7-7,CASSPGTSAYNEQFF
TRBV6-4,CASSESAGGTDTQYF
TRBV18,CASSPRQEMNTEAFF
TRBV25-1,CASSEPYGETQYF
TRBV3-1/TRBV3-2,CASSQVFGLAGVDTQYF
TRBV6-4,CASSDSKSGGNVNEQFF
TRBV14,CASSSLAVFTGELFF
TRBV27,CASTRWGRTNEQFF
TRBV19,CASSTTSYSLRTDTQYF
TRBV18,CASSPPIRGTSGNTIYF
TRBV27,CASSRVTNSYEQYF
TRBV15,CATSRDRGISYEQYF
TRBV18,CASSPLAGGYETQYF
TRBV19,CASSINRATSGANVLTF
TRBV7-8,CASSSTGGSYEQYF
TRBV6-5,CASSTGTGGGETQYF
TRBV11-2,CASIGQGATQYF
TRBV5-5,CASSLDWRSASYEQYF